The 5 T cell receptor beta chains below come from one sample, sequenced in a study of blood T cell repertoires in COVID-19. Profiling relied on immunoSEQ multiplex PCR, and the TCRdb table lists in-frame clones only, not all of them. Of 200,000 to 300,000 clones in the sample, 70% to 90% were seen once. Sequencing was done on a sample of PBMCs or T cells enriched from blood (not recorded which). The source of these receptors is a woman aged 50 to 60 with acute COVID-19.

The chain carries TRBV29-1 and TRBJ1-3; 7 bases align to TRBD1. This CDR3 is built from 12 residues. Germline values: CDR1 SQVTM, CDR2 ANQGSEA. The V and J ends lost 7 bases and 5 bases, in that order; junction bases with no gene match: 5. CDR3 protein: CSAGQLRNTIYF. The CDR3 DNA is TGCAGCGCGGGACAGCTAAGAAACACCATATATTTT.

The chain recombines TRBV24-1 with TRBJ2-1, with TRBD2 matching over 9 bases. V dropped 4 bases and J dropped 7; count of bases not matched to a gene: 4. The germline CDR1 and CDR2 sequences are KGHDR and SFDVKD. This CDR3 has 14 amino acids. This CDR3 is CATSEATSGNEQFF. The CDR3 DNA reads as TGTGCCACCAGTGAGGCGACTAGCGGAAATGAGCAGTTCTTC.

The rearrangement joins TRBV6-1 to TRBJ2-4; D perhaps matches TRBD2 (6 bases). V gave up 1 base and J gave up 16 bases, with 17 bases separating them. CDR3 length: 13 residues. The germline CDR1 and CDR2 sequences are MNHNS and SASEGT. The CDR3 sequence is CASSEERVKGPYF. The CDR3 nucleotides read TGTGCCAGCAGTGAAGAGCGGGTAAAGGGTCCATACTTC.

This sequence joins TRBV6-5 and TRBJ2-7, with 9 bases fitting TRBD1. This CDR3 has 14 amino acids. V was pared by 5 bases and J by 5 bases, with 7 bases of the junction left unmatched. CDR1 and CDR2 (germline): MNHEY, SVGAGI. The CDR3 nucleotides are TGTGCCAGCAGTCTGAACAGGGGGCCTAACGAGCAGTACTTC. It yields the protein CASSLNRGPNEQYF.

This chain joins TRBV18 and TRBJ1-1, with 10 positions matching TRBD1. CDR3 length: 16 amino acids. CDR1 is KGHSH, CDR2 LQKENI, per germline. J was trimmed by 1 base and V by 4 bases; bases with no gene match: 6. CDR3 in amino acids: CASSRGQGGSNTEAFF. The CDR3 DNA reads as TGTGCCAGCTCACGAGGACAGGGGGGTTCGAACACTGAAGCTTTCTTT.